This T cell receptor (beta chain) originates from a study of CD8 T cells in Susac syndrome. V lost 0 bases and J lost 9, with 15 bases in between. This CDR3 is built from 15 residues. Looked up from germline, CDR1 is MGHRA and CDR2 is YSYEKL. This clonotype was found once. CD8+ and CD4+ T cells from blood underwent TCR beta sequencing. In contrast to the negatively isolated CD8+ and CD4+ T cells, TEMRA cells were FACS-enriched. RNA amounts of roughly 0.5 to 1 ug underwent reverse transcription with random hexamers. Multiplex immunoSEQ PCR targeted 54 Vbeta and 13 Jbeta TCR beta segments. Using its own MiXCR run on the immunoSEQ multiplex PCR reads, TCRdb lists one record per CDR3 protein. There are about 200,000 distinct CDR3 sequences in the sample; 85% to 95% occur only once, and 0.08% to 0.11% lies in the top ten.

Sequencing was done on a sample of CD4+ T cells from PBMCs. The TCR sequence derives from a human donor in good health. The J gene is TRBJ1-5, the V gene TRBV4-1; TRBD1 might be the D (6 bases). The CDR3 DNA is TGCGCCAGCAGCCAAGACCAGGGGACCCAATGGCCCCAGCATTTT. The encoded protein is CASSQDQGTQWPQHF.